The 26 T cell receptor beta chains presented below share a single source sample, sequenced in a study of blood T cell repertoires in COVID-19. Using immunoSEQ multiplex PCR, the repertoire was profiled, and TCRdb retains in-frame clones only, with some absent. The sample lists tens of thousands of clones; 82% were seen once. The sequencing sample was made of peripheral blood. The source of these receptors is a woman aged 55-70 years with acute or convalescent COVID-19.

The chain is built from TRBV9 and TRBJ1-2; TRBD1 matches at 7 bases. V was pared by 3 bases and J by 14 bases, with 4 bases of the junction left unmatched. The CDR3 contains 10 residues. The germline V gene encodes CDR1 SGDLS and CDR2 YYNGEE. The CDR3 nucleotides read TGTGCCAGCAGCGGCGGACAGGAGACCTTC. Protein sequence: CASSGGQETF.

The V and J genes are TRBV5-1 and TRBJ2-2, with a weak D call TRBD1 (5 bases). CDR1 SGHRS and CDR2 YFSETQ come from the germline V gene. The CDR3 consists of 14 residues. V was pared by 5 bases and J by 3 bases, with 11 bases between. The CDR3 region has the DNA TGCGCCAGCAGTCGCGACAGTCACACCGGGGAGCTGTTTTTT. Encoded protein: CASSRDSHTGELFF.

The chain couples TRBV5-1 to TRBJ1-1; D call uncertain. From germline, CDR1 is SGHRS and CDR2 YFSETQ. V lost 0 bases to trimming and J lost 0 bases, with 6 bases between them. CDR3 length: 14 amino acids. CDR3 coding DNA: TGCGCCAGCAGCTTGGCGAACATGAACACTGAAGCTTTCTTT. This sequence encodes CASSLANMNTEAFF.

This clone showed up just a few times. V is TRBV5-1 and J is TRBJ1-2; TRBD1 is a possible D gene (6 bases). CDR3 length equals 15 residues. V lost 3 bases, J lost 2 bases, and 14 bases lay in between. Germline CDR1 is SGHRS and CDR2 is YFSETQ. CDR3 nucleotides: TGCGCCAGCAGCTCCGGACAGATCCAAAACTATGGCTACACCTTC. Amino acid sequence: CASSSGQIQNYGYTF.

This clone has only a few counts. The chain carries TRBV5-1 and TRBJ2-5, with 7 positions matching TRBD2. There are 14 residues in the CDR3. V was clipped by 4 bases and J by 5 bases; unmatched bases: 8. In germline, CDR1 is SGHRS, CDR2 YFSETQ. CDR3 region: CASSQLWGGETQYF. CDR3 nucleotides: TGCGCCAGCAGCCAACTTTGGGGGGGGGAGACCCAGTACTTC. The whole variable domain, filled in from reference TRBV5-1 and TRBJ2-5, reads KAGVTQTPRYLIKTRGQQVTLSCSPISGHRSVSWYQQTPGQGLQFLFEYFSETQRNKGNFPGRFSGRQFSNSRSEMNVSTLELGDSALYLCASSQLWGGETQYFGPGTRLLVL.

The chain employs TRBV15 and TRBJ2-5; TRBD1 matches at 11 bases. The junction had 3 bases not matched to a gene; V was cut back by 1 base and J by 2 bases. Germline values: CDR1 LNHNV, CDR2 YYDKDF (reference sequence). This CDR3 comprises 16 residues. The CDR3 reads CATSRGTGGYQETQYF. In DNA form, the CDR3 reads TGTGCCACCAGCAGAGGGACAGGGGGCTATCAAGAGACCCAGTACTTC.

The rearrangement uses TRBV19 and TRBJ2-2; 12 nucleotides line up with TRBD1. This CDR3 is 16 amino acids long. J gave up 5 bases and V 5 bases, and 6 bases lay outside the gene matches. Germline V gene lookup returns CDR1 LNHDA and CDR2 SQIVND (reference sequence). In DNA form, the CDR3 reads TGTGCCAGTAGTGCGGGACAGGGGGCTCTAACCGGGGAGCTGTTTTTT. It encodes CASSAGQGALTGELFF.

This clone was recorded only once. The CDR3 DNA reads TGTGCCAGCAGCTTAGTAGGGGGTGGCACTGAAGCTTTCTTT. It is translated as CASSLVGGGTEAFF. V and J are TRBV7-6 and TRBJ1-1, with D possibly matching TRBD1 (6 bases). This CDR3 is built from 14 residues. V lost 1 base, J lost 4 bases, and 10 bases lay in between. Per the germline V gene, CDR1 is SGHVS and CDR2 is FNYEAQ.

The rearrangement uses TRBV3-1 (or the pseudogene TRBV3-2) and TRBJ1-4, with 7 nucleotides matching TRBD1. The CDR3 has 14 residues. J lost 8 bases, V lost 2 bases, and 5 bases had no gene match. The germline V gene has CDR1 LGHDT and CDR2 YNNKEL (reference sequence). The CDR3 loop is CASSQRGLGEKLFF. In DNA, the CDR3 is TGTGCCAGCAGCCAAAGGGGGCTGGGAGAAAAACTGTTTTTT.

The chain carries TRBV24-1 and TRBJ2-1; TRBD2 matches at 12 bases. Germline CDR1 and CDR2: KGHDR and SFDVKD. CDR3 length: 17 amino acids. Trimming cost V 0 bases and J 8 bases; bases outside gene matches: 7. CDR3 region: CATSDLELAGGNDEQFF. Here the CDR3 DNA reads TGTGCCACCAGTGATTTGGAGCTAGCGGGAGGGAACGATGAGCAGTTCTTC.

The CDR3 DNA reads as TGTGCCAGCAGCCCGCAGGGACAGCGCTCCTACAATGAGCAGTTCTTC. It is translated as CASSPQGQRSYNEQFF. The rearrangement links TRBV7-2 to TRBJ2-1, with TRBD1 matching over 7 bases. CDR1 and CDR2 (germline): SGHTA, FQGNSA. The V segment lost 5 bases and the J segment 0 bases; nucleotides outside the gene matches: 7. This CDR3 is 16 amino acids long.

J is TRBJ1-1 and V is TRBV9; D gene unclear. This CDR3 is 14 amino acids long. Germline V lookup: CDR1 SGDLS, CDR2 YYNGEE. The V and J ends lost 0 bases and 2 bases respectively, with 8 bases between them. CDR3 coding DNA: TGTGCCAGCAGCGTAGAACAGACAAACACTGAAGCTTTCTTT. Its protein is CASSVEQTNTEAFF.

In nucleotides, the CDR3 is TGTGCCTGGAGTCTAGCAGTGGGGGAGCTGTTTTTT. Its protein product is CAWSLAVGELFF. This chain joins TRBV30 and TRBJ2-2, with a tentative D call TRBD2 (5 bases). The germline gives CDR1 GTSNPN, CDR2 SVGIG (reference sequence). There are 12 residues in the CDR3. The ends were cut back, 2 bases at V and 8 bases at J, with 9 bases in the middle. Supplemented by reference TRBV30 and TRBJ2-2, the full variable domain reads SQTIHQWPATLVQPVGSPLSLECTVEGTSNPNLYWYRQAAGRGLQLLFYSVGIGQISSEVPQNLSASRPQDRQFILSSKKLLLSDSGFYLCAWSLAVGELFFGEGSRLTVL.

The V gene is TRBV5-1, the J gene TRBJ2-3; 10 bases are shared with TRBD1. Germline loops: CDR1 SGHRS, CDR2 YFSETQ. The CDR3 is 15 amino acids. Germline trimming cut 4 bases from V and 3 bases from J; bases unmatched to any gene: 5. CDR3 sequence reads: CASSPPGQGTDTQYF. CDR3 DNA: TGCGCCAGCAGCCCACCGGGACAGGGGACAGATACGCAGTATTTT. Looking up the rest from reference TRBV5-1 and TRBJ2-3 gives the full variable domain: KAGVTQTPRYLIKTRGQQVTLSCSPISGHRSVSWYQQTPGQGLQFLFEYFSETQRNKGNFPGRFSGRQFSNSRSEMNVSTLELGDSALYLCASSPPGQGTDTQYFGPGTRLTVL.

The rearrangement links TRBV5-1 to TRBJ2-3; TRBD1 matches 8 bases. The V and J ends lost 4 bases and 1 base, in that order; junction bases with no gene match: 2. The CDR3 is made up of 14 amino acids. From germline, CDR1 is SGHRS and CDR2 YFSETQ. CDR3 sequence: CASSPGQGTDTQYF. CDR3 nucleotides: TGCGCCAGCAGCCCGGGACAGGGCACAGATACGCAGTATTTT.

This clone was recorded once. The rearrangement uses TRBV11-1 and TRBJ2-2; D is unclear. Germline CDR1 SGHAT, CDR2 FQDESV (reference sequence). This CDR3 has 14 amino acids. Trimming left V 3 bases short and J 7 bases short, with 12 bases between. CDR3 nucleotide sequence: TGTGCCAGCAGCTTTTTCGTTGTCGGCGGGGAGCTGTTTTTT. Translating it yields CASSFFVVGGELFF.

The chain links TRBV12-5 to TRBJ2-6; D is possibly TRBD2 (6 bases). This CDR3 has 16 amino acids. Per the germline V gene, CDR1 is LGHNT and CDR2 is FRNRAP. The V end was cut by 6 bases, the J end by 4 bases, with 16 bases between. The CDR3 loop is CASGGVGEAGANVLTF. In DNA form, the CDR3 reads TGTGCTAGTGGAGGAGTCGGGGAGGCGGGGGCCAACGTCCTGACTTTC.

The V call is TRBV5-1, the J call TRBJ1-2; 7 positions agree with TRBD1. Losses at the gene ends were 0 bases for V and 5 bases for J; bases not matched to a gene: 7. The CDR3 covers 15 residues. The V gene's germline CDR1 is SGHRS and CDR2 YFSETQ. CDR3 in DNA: TGCGCCAGCAGCTTGGACGGACAGGATCTTTATGGCTACACCTTC. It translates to CASSLDGQDLYGYTF.

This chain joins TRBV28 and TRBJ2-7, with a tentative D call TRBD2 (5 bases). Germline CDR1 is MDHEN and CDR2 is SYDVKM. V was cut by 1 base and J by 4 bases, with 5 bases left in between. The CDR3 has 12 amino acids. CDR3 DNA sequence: TGTGCCAGCAGTTTATCGGGATACGAGCAGTACTTC. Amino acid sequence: CASSLSGYEQYF.

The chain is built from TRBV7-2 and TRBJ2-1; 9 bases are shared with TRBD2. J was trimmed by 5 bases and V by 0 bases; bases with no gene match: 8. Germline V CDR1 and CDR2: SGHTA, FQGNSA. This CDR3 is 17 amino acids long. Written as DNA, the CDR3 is TGTGCCAGCAGCTTAGCGCTGGCTAGCGGGGTAAACAATGAGCAGTTCTTC. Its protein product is CASSLALASGVNNEQFF.

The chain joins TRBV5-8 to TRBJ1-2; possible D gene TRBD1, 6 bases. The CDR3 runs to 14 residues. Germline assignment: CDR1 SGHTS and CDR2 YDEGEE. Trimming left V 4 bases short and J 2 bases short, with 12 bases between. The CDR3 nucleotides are TGTGCCAGCAGCCTAAATGACAGGAACTATGGCTACACCTTC. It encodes CASSLNDRNYGYTF. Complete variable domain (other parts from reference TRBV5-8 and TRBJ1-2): EAGVTQSPTHLIKTRGQQATLRCSPISGHTSVYWYQQALGLGLQFLLWYDEGEERNRGNFPPRFSGRQFPNYSSELNVNALELEDSALYLCASSLNDRNYGYTFGSGTRLTVV.

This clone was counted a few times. CDR3 region: CAWSQKGGGNTEAFF. DNA of the CDR3: TGTGCCTGGAGTCAAAAAGGGGGTGGGAACACTGAAGCTTTCTTT. This sequence joins TRBV30 and TRBJ1-1, with a tentative D call TRBD1 (6 bases). The CDR3 contains 15 residues. V was shortened by 2 bases and J by 1 base, with 14 bases between the two germline ends. Germline V gene lookup returns CDR1 GTSNPN and CDR2 SVGIG (reference sequence). Supplemented by reference TRBV30 and TRBJ1-1, the full variable domain reads SQTIHQWPATLVQPVGSPLSLECTVEGTSNPNLYWYRQAAGRGLQLLFYSVGIGQISSEVPQNLSASRPQDRQFILSSKKLLLSDSGFYLCAWSQKGGGNTEAFFGQGTRLTVV.

CDR3 coding DNA: TGCGCCAGCAGCTCCCGACAGGACAGCTATGGCTACACCTTC. It is translated as CASSSRQDSYGYTF. The chain combines TRBV5-1 with TRBJ1-2; D possibly corresponds to TRBD1 (6 bases). The germline V gene encodes CDR1 SGHRS and CDR2 YFSETQ. This CDR3 is 14 amino acids long. V was trimmed by 3 bases and J by 4 bases, leaving 13 bases between them.

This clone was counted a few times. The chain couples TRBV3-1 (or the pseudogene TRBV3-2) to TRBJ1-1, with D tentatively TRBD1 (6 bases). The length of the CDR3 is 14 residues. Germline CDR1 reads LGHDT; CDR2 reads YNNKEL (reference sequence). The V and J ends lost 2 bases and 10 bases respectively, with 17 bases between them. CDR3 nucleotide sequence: TGTGCCAGCAGCCAACGCAGAGGGGGGGTAAGAGCTTTCTTT. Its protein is CASSQRRGGVRAFF.

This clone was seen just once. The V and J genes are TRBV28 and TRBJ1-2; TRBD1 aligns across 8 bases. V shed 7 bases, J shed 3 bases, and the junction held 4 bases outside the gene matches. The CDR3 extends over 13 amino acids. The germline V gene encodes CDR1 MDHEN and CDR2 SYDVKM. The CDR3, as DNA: TGTGCCAGCACCGGACAGGGAGACTATGGCTACACCTTC. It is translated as CASTGQGDYGYTF.

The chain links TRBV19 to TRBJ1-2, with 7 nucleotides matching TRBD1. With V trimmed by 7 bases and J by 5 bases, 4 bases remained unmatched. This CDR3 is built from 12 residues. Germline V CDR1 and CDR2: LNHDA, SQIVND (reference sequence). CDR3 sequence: CASMGQLYGYTF. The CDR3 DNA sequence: TGTGCCAGTATGGGACAGTTATATGGCTACACCTTC.